Listed below are T cell receptor beta chains from one sample, sequenced in a study of blood T cell repertoires in COVID-19. The repertoire was sequenced with immunoSEQ multiplex PCR; TCRdb's copy has only in-frame clones and lacks some. The sample records more than 95,000 clones, roughly nine tenths being singletons. Sequenced: peripheral blood. Every receptor here comes from a man aged 45-65 years in a cohort sampled during active COVID-19. The CDR3 runs from the conserved cysteine through the conserved F or W. D genes are given only for firm matches. The size of a clone is reported for some rows only, either as once, few or many, or as a class for expanded clones.

v_gene,j_gene,abundance,d_gene,CDR3aa,CDR3nt
TRBV11-2,TRBJ2-2,-,-,CASSPRGAGNTGELFF,TGTGCCAGCAGCCCAAGGGGCGCTGGTAACACCGGGGAGCTGTTTTTT
TRBV7-9,TRBJ2-5,-,TRBD1,CASTTRRTGVEETQYF,TGTGCCAGCACAACCCGAAGGACAGGGGTGGAAGAGACCCAGTACTTC
TRBV6-6,TRBJ2-7,-,-,CASRPLGTNEQYF,TGTGCCAGCAGACCGCTTGGGACAAACGAGCAGTACTTC
TRBV3-1/TRBV3-2,TRBJ2-7,once,-,CASSPQMTSSYEQYF,TGTGCCAGCAGCCCACAAATGACTTCAAGCTACGAGCAGTACTTC
TRBV3-1/TRBV3-2,TRBJ1-1,-,-,CATRRNTEAFF,TGTGCCACGAGGAGGAACACTGAAGCTTTCTTT
TRBV18,TRBJ2-7,-,-,CASSPPQGPNEQYF,TGTGCCAGCTCACCACCACAGGGTCCCAACGAGCAGTACTTC
TRBV3-1/TRBV3-2,TRBJ1-1,-,-,CASSDRSLEAFF,TGTGCCAGCAGCGACAGGTCGCTTGAAGCTTTCTTT
TRBV4-2,TRBJ1-5,-,-,CASSQDPPGYAPQHF,TGTGCCAGCAGCCAAGATCCGCCCGGGTATGCCCCCCAGCATTTT
TRBV7-9,TRBJ1-4,-,-,CASSTSRQATNEKLFF,TGTGCCAGCAGCACCTCCCGACAGGCAACTAATGAAAAACTGTTTTTT
TRBV9,TRBJ2-7,-,-,CASSVEGGRYEQYF,TGTGCCAGCAGCGTAGAGGGGGGGCGCTACGAGCAGTACTTC
TRBV28,TRBJ1-5,-,TRBD1,CASRLFKGADNQPQHF,TGTGCCAGCAGGCTCTTCAAGGGGGCTGATAATCAGCCCCAGCATTTT
TRBV2,TRBJ1-6,-,-,CASSDGHPLNLHF,TGTGCCAGCAGTGATGGACATCCTCTGAACCTCCACTTT
TRBV19,TRBJ1-2,-,-,CALGAGESYGYTF,TGTGCCCTAGGGGCAGGGGAGAGCTATGGCTACACCTTC
TRBV4-2,TRBJ2-2,-,TRBD2,CASSRQTSGGANTGELFF,TGTGCCAGCAGCCGACAGACTAGCGGGGGGGCGAACACCGGGGAGCTGTTTTTT
TRBV7-2,TRBJ2-3,-,TRBD2,CASTLGRGDRGDTQYF,TGTGCCAGCACCCTTGGGCGGGGGGATCGGGGAGATACGCAGTATTTT
TRBV9,TRBJ2-2,once,TRBD2,CASSVVAGGFANTGELFF,TGTGCCAGCAGCGTAGTAGCGGGGGGGTTCGCGAACACCGGGGAGCTGTTTTTT
TRBV5-6,TRBJ2-7,-,-,CASSAGGLGGFSSYEQYF,TGTGCCAGCAGCGCGGGTGGACTAGGGGGTTTCAGCTCCTACGAGCAGTACTTC
TRBV19,TRBJ2-1,-,-,CASSSQGSAYNEQFF,TGTGCCAGTAGTAGCCAGGGGTCTGCCTACAATGAGCAGTTCTTC
TRBV2,TRBJ1-6,once,TRBD1,CASRAGTGANSPLHF,TGTGCCAGCAGGGCAGGGACAGGGGCTAATTCACCCCTCCACTTT
TRBV2,TRBJ2-3,-,TRBD2,CASSVWASGYTDTQYF,TGTGCCAGCAGTGTGTGGGCTAGCGGGTACACAGATACGCAGTATTTT
TRBV2,TRBJ2-2,once,-,CASSTSRTDTNTGELFF,TGTGCCAGCAGTACTAGCCGTACCGACACGAACACCGGGGAGCTGTTTTTT
TRBV27,TRBJ2-2,once,TRBD2,CASSPRGLAGANTGELFF,TGTGCCAGCAGTCCCCGGGGACTAGCGGGGGCTAACACCGGGGAGCTGTTTTTT
TRBV27,TRBJ1-2,-,TRBD1,CASSHDRGRMGYTF,TGTGCCAGCAGTCACGACAGGGGGCGTATGGGCTACACCTTC
TRBV6-1,TRBJ1-5,-,-,CASSVPNHGGGNQPQHF,TGTGCCAGCAGTGTTCCCAACCATGGGGGGGGCAATCAGCCCCAGCATTTT
TRBV12-3/TRBV12-4,TRBJ1-2,once,-,CASSLLRIYGYTF,TGTGCCAGCAGTTTGCTGCGGATATATGGCTACACCTTC
TRBV19,TRBJ1-2,-,-,CASRRPETGYGYTF,TGTGCCAGTAGACGACCGGAGACAGGTTATGGCTACACCTTC
TRBV5-1,TRBJ2-1,-,TRBD1,CASTVAGTEYNEQFF,TGCGCCAGCACAGTTGCCGGGACAGAATACAATGAGCAGTTCTTC
TRBV19,TRBJ2-3,-,TRBD1,CASSMRQGIKSDTQYF,TGTGCCAGTAGTATGAGACAGGGGATTAAGTCTGATACGCAGTATTTT
TRBV19,TRBJ2-3,-,TRBD1,CASRRTGNTDTQYF,TGTGCCAGTAGGCGGACAGGGAACACAGATACGCAGTATTTT
TRBV3-1/TRBV3-2,TRBJ2-7,-,-,CASSHFSYEQYF,TGTGCCAGCAGCCACTTCTCCTACGAGCAGTACTTC
TRBV6-6,TRBJ1-5,-,-,CASSYTGGDNQPQHF,TGTGCCAGCAGTTACACGGGGGGAGACAATCAGCCCCAGCATTTT
TRBV7-2,TRBJ2-5,-,-,CASSPRWEFVETQYF,TGTGCCAGCAGCCCTCGCTGGGAGTTCGTGGAGACCCAGTACTTC
TRBV11-2,TRBJ1-1,few,TRBD1,CASSPGQFPEAFF,TGTGCCAGCAGCCCGGGACAGTTCCCTGAAGCTTTCTTT
TRBV27,TRBJ2-2,-,TRBD1,CASSLRGPGTGELFF,TGTGCCAGCAGCCTCAGGGGGCCGGGCACCGGGGAGCTGTTTTTT
TRBV27,TRBJ1-2,-,TRBD1,CASSLYGTGDGYTF,TGTGCCAGCAGTTTATATGGGACAGGGGATGGCTACACCTTC
TRBV29-1,TRBJ2-7,-,TRBD1,CSVLDRGRSYEQYF,TGCAGCGTTTTGGACAGGGGGAGGTCCTACGAGCAGTACTTC
TRBV5-1,TRBJ1-2,-,TRBD1,CASSWGQSYGYTF,TGCGCCAGCAGCTGGGGACAGTCCTATGGCTACACCTTC
TRBV5-1,TRBJ2-1,-,-,CASSSGGGATYNEQFF,TGCGCCAGCAGCTCGGGGGGCGGGGCGACCTACAATGAGCAGTTCTTC
TRBV6-5,TRBJ1-2,-,TRBD1,CASRGTDYGYTF,TGTGCCAGCCGCGGGACAGACTATGGCTACACCTTC
TRBV15,TRBJ1-5,-,TRBD1,CATSRSTGDASQPQHF,TGTGCCACCAGCAGGTCGACAGGGGACGCCAGCCAGCCCCAGCATTTT
TRBV18,TRBJ1-5,-,TRBD1,CASSKDRASNQPQHF,TGTGCCAGCTCAAAGGACAGGGCTAGCAATCAGCCCCAGCATTTT